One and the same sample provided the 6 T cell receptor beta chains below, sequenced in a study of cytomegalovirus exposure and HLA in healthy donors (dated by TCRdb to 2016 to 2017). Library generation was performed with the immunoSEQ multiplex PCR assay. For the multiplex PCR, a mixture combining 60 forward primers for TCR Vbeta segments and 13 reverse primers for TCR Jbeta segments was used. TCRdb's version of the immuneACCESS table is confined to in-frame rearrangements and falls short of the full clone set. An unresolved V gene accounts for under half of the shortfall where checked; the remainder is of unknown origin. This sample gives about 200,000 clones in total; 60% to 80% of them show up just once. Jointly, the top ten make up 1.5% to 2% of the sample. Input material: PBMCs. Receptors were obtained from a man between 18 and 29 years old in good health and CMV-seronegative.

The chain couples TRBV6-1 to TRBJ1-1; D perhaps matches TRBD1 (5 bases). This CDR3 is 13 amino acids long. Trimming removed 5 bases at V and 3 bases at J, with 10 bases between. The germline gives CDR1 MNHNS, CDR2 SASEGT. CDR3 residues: CASSLRGDTEAFF. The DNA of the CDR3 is TGTGCCAGCAGTCTACGGGGGGACACTGAAGCTTTCTTT.

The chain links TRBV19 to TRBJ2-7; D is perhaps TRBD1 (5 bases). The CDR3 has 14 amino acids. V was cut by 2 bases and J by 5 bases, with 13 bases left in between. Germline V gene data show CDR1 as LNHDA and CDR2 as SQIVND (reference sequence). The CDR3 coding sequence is TGTGCCAGTAGTATATTGGGGCAGTACGACGAGCAGTACTTC. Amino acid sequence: CASSILGQYDEQYF.

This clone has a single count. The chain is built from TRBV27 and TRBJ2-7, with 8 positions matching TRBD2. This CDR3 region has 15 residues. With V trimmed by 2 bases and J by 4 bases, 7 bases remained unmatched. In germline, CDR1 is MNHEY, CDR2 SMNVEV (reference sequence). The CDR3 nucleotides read TGTGCCAGCAGTTTACAAGCGGGAGTTGGATACGAGCAGTACTTC. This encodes CASSLQAGVGYEQYF.

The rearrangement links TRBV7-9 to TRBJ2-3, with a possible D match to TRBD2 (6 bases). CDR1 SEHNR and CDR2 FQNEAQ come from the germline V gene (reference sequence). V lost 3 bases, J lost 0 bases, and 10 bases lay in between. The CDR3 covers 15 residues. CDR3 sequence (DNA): TGTGCCAGCAGCTTTACCGGGACTAGCACAGATACGCAGTATTTT. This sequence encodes CASSFTGTSTDTQYF.

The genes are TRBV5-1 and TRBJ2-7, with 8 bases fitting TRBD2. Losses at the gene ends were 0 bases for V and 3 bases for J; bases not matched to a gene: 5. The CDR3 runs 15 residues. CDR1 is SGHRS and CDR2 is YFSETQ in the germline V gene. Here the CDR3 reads CASSLGTGGDYEQYF. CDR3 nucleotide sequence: TGCGCCAGCAGCTTGGGGACCGGGGGGGACTACGAGCAGTACTTC.

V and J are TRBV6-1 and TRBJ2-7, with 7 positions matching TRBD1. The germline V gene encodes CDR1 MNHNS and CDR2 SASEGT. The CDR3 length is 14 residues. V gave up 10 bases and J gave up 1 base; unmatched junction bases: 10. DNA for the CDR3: TGTGCCACTCCGGGACAGTCGACTTCCTACGAGCAGTACTTC. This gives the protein CATPGQSTSYEQYF.